This T cell receptor beta chain is drawn from a study of shared clonotypes between healthy human individuals. Overall study results and limits: Naive subsets typically showed greater estimated richness than memory subsets. Sequencing depth was expected to affect clonotype sharing among donors.

V dropped 6 bases and J dropped 4 bases, with 15 bases sitting between them. Looked up from germline, CDR1 is LNHDA and CDR2 is SQIVND (reference sequence). The CDR3 consists of 14 residues. As for this clone: Its antigen remains unidentified.

Under the authors' procedure: From ImmunoSEQ came sequences covering only the junction and carrying no quality scores, so filtering differed. Libraries were prepared by immunoSEQ multiplex PCR; TCRdb keeps only in-frame clonotypes and omits some of them. The V and J calls and clone size come from that table; D and trimming were worked out from the DNA. Here the sample spans around 99,000 clones, approximately 75% being singletons. The source material was memory CD8+ T cells sorted from blood. Subset: CD45RO+ cells pooled with CCR7-negative TemRA cells. The genes are TRBV19 and TRBJ1-2; possible D gene TRBD1, 5 bases. The TCR was taken from a man aged 25-45 years in good health. The CDR3 DNA sequence: TGTGCCAGTAGCCTCCAGAGGGGATCCTATGGCTACACCTTC. It specifies CASSLQRGSYGYTF.